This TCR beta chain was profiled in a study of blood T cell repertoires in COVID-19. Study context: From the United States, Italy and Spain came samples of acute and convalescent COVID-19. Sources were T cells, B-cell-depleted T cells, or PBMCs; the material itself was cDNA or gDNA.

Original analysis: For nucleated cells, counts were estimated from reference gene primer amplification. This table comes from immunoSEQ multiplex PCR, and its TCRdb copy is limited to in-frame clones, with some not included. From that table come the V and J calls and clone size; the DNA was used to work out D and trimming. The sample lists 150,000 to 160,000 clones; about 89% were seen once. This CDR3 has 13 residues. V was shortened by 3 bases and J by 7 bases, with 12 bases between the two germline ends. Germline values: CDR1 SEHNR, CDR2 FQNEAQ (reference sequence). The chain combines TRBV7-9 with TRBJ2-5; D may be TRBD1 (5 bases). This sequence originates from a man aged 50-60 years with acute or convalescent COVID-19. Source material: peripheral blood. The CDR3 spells CASSFTVQGTQYF. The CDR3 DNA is TGTGCCAGCAGCTTTACGGTTCAGGGGACCCAGTACTTC.